One sample yielded the 26 T cell receptor beta chains listed below, sequenced in a study of T cell clonotyping in hematopoietic cell transplantation. The data were produced by immunoSEQ multiplex PCR, yet TCRdb's version contains in-frame clones alone and is incomplete. The repertoire includes 6,000 to 7,000 clones, about 76% of them detected once, and approximately 30% sits in the top ten. The sample here was PBMCs, taken 100 days after allogeneic stem cell transplant. The receptors were gathered from a female patient aged 25-39 years who had an allogeneic stem cell transplant, so the T cells may come from the graft donor. Some clones in this sample may be carry-over from other donors' samples.

This clone was recorded only once. The chain has TRBV4-3 and TRBJ1-5; D remains unclear. V lost 2 bases and J 5 bases, leaving 10 bases between the germline ends. Germline V gene sequence: CDR1 LGHNA, CDR2 YSLEER. The CDR3 extends over 14 amino acids. CDR3 in DNA: TGCGCCAGCAGCCAAATGGGGTTCGATCAGCCCCAGCATTTT. This codes for CASSQMGFDQPQHF.

The rearrangement joins TRBV9 to TRBJ2-2, with D possibly being TRBD1 (5 bases). V lost 3 bases and J 2 bases, leaving 17 bases between the germline ends. Germline V gene data show CDR1 as SGDLS and CDR2 as YYNGEE. This CDR3 is built from 17 residues. CDR3 loop: CASSEALAGPNTGELFF. Here the CDR3 DNA reads TGTGCCAGCAGCGAGGCCCTGGCAGGGCCAAACACCGGGGAGCTGTTTTTT.

This rearrangement joins TRBV7-3 to TRBJ1-2; D uncertain. V dropped 0 bases and J dropped 4 bases, with 3 bases sitting between them. Per the germline V gene, CDR1 is SGHTA and CDR2 is FQGTGA. CDR3 length: 12 amino acids. The CDR3 protein is CASSLTVYGYTF. The CDR3 nucleotides are TGTGCCAGCAGCTTAACAGTCTATGGCTACACCTTC. The full variable domain, in which reference TRBV7-3 and TRBJ1-2 provide the parts outside the CDR3, is GAGVSQTPSNKVTEKGKYVELRCDPISGHTALYWYRQSLGQGPEFLIYFQGTGAADDSGLPNDRFFAVRPEGSVSTLKIQRTERGDSAVYLCASSLTVYGYTFGSGTRLTVV.

The rearrangement joins TRBV2 to TRBJ1-1, with D unresolved. V was pared by 4 bases and J by 11 bases, with 8 bases between. The germline V gene encodes CDR1 SNHLY and CDR2 FYNNEI. This CDR3 spans 10 amino acids. CDR3 region: CASSARRAFF. CDR3 nucleotides: TGTGCCAGCAGTGCCCGGCGGGCTTTCTTT.

The J gene is TRBJ1-2, the V gene TRBV27; possible D gene TRBD1, 5 bases. V lost 2 bases to trimming and J lost 5 bases, with 12 bases between them. Germline values: CDR1 MNHEY, CDR2 SMNVEV (reference sequence). CDR3 length equals 14 residues. For the CDR3, the DNA is TGTGCCAGCAGTTTAGACCAGGGAGGGTATGGCTACACCTTC. It yields the protein CASSLDQGGYGYTF.

J is TRBJ1-5 and V is TRBV30, with TRBD1 as a possible D gene (5 bases). The CDR3 extends over 14 amino acids. V lost 1 base and J lost 2, with 9 bases in between. Germline V CDR1 and CDR2: GTSNPN, SVGIG (reference sequence). CDR3 nucleotide sequence: TGTGCCTGGAGTGGGGGGATTGGCAATCAGCCCCAGCATTTT. Its translation is CAWSGGIGNQPQHF.

This chain links TRBV2 with TRBJ1-5; tentative D call: TRBD1 (5 bases). This CDR3 spans 13 amino acids. The V gene's germline CDR1 is SNHLY and CDR2 FYNNEI. The ends were cut back, 7 bases at V and 4 bases at J, with 11 bases in the middle. The CDR3 sequence: CASTPRGNQPQHF. The CDR3 region has the DNA TGTGCCAGCACCCCCCGGGGGAATCAGCCCCAGCATTTT.

The J gene is TRBJ2-7, the V gene TRBV7-2; no firm D call. The V gene's germline CDR1 is SGHTA and CDR2 FQGNSA. Trimming took off 5 bases at V and 2 bases at J, with 13 bases between the two ends. The CDR3 consists of 14 residues. The CDR3 loop reads CASSPPVKTYEQYF. CDR3 in DNA: TGTGCCAGCAGCCCCCCGGTTAAAACCTACGAGCAGTACTTC.

This chain links TRBV6-5 with TRBJ2-7; 9 bases line up with TRBD1. CDR1 is MNHEY, CDR2 SVGAGI, per germline. This CDR3 region has 15 residues. J lost 4 bases, V lost 5 bases, and 9 bases had no gene match. This chain's CDR3 is CASSPPGTGIYEQYF. Written as DNA, the CDR3 is TGTGCCAGCAGTCCCCCGGGGACAGGGATTTACGAGCAGTACTTC.

V and J are TRBV20-1 and TRBJ1-1, with D unresolved. The CDR3 has 11 amino acids. Trimming pared 0 bases from V and 9 bases from J, leaving 8 bases between. Germline values: CDR1 DFQATT, CDR2 SNEGSKA (reference sequence). DNA of the CDR3: TGCAGTGCTAGAGATGCCAGCCAAGCTTTCTTT. Translation: CSARDASQAFF.

This clone appeared a single time. This chain connects TRBV30 to TRBJ1-2; 8 bases are shared with TRBD1. Germline trimming cut 5 bases from V and 4 bases from J; bases unmatched to any gene: 6. The germline V gene has CDR1 GTSNPN and CDR2 SVGIG (reference sequence). CDR3 length equals 13 residues. The CDR3 region has the DNA TGTGCCTGGCTTGACAGGGGCATCTATGGCTACACCTTC. Translated, it gives CAWLDRGIYGYTF.

V usage is TRBV30 and J usage is TRBJ1-4; D remains unclear. This CDR3 spans 13 amino acids. In germline, CDR1 is GTSNPN, CDR2 SVGIG (reference sequence). Trimming shortened V by 2 bases and J by 11 bases, and 15 bases separated the two germline ends. The CDR3 nucleotides are TGTGCCTGGAGTACCTCCAACGGAAAGAAACTGTTTTTT. The encoded protein is CAWSTSNGKKLFF.

The V call is TRBV6-5, the J call TRBJ2-2; no reliable D call. Germline lookup yields CDR1 MNHEY and CDR2 SVGAGI. CDR3 size: 12 residues. V shed 1 base and J shed 8 bases, with 5 bases lying between them. The CDR3 region is CASSYFSGELFF. CDR3 in DNA: TGTGCCAGCAGTTACTTCTCTGGGGAGCTGTTTTTT.

The rearrangement joins TRBV6-5 to TRBJ2-7, with D unclear. This CDR3 has 14 amino acids. The V end lost 1 base, the J end lost 3 bases, and 10 bases lay between the germline ends. In germline, CDR1 is MNHEY, CDR2 SVGAGI. This CDR3 reads CASSYYVSGYEQYF. In DNA form, the CDR3 reads TGTGCCAGCAGTTACTACGTCTCAGGCTACGAGCAGTACTTC.

For this clone: Its ends do not fully match the called genes, so a read error is possible. V usage is TRBV4-1 and J usage is TRBJ2-3; D is undetermined. The CDR3 consists of 12 residues. The germline gives CDR1 MGHRA, CDR2 YSYEKL. The CDR3 sequence is CTSSQEYNTQYF. Written as DNA, the CDR3 is TGCACCAGCAGCCAAGAGTACAATACGCAGTATTTT.

This chain connects TRBV7-9 to TRBJ2-3, with 11 bases matching TRBD2. Germline CDR1 reads SEHNR; CDR2 reads FQNEAQ (reference sequence). CDR3 length equals 16 residues. V shed 6 bases and J 5 bases; nucleotides not matched to a gene: 10. The CDR3 bases are TGTGCCAGCAGACGCTATAGCGGGGGGGCTCAAGATACGCAGTATTTT. Translation: CASRRYSGGAQDTQYF. Variable domain in full (rest from reference TRBV7-9 and TRBJ2-3): DTGVSQNPRHKITKRGQNVTFRCDPISEHNRLYWYRQTLGQGPEFLTYFQNEAQLEKSRLLSDRFSAERPKGSFSTLEIQRTEQGDSAMYLCASRRYSGGAQDTQYFGPGTRLTVL.

This clone was picked up one time. Germline and junction disagree at one end, which may indicate a read error. V usage is TRBV29-1 and J usage is TRBJ2-6; perhaps TRBD1 as D (6 bases). Germline-derived CDR1 and CDR2 are SQVTM and ANQGSEA. The CDR3 loop spans 14 amino acids. This CDR3 is CSVEGGSGANVLTF. The CDR3 nucleotides read TGCAGCGTCGAAGGGGGCTCTGGGGCCAACGTCCTGACTTTC.

V usage is TRBV5-6 and J usage is TRBJ1-1; 7 bases fit TRBD1. The CDR3 has 15 amino acids. Germline CDR1 and CDR2: SGHDT and YYEEEE. Trimming removed 4 bases from V and 5 bases from J; junction bases left unmatched: 11. In nucleotides, the CDR3 is TGTGCCAGCAGCCAGCCGACAGGGATAGTTACTGAAGCTTTCTTT. Translating gives CASSQPTGIVTEAFF.

The J gene is TRBJ1-2, the V gene TRBV25-1; D not certain. Trimming shortened V by 7 bases and J by 7 bases, and 13 bases separated the two germline ends. The CDR3 consists of 12 residues. Germline V CDR1 and CDR2: MGHDK, SYGVNS. In DNA, the CDR3 is TGTGCCAGCAAGCGGTCAACCGGTGGCTACACCTTC. This codes for CASKRSTGGYTF.

This sequence joins TRBV30 and TRBJ1-2; 10 bases are shared with TRBD1. In germline, CDR1 is GTSNPN, CDR2 SVGIG (reference sequence). This CDR3 region has 15 residues. V was pared by 0 bases and J by 3 bases, with 4 bases of the junction left unmatched. The CDR3, as DNA: TGTGCCTGGAGTGTCACCGGGACAGGGGACTATGGCTACACCTTC. Translated: CAWSVTGTGDYGYTF.

The chain has TRBV5-3 and TRBJ2-1; 10 bases fit TRBD2. TRBV5-3 is identified as an open reading frame with a role that is uncertain. J gave up 7 bases and V 2 bases, and 6 bases lay outside the gene matches. The CDR3 extends over 15 amino acids. The DNA for the CDR3 is TGTGCCAGAAGCTTCGGAGCGGGGGGGCCTAATGAGCAGTTCTTC. Protein: CARSFGAGGPNEQFF.

V is TRBV25-1 and J is TRBJ1-6, with D perhaps TRBD1 (6 bases). V lost 2 bases to trimming and J lost 10 bases, with 12 bases between them. The germline CDR1 and CDR2 sequences are MGHDK and SYGVNS. This CDR3 spans 14 amino acids. The CDR3 sequence: CASSERGRGSPLHF. CDR3 bases: TGTGCCAGCAGTGAAAGGGGCAGGGGATCACCCCTCCACTTT.

The J gene is TRBJ1-1, the V gene TRBV5-1; tentative D call: TRBD1 (5 bases). Trimming took off 4 bases at V and 3 bases at J, with 10 bases between the two ends. The CDR3 is 13 residues long. Germline-derived CDR1 and CDR2 are SGHRS and YFSETQ. In DNA form, the CDR3 reads TGCGCCAGCAGCGCATTGGGGGACACTGAAGCTTTCTTT. It is translated as CASSALGDTEAFF.

This clone appeared a single time. The J gene is TRBJ1-6, the V gene TRBV28; perhaps TRBD1 as D (5 bases). V lost 8 bases and J 1 base, leaving 12 bases between the germline ends. The CDR3 runs to 15 residues. Germline lookup yields CDR1 MDHEN and CDR2 SYDVKM. The CDR3 region is CASGTGPSYNSPLHF. Here the CDR3 DNA reads TGTGCCAGCGGGACCGGGCCTTCCTATAATTCACCCCTCCACTTT. The whole variable domain, remainder taken from reference TRBV28 and TRBJ1-6, is DVKVTQSSRYLVKRTGEKVFLECVQDMDHENMFWYRQDPGLGLRLIYFSYDVKMKEKGDIPEGYSVSREKKERFSLILESASTNQTSMYLCASGTGPSYNSPLHFGNGTRLTVT.

CDR3 nucleotides: TGTGCCAGCAGCTTAGGTAGTCCGGAACTGGGCCAGCCCCAGCATTTT. Translation: CASSLGSPELGQPQHF. The chain carries TRBV7-2 and TRBJ1-5; D is undetermined. This CDR3 region has 16 residues. Germline values: CDR1 SGHTA, CDR2 FQGNSA. The ends were cut back, 1 base at V and 7 bases at J, with 17 bases in the middle.

The CDR3 nucleotides read TGTGCCAGCAGTGGGACCGCGGGGAATGAGCAGTTCTTC. Its translation is CASSGTAGNEQFF. This chain joins TRBV2 and TRBJ2-1; D is perhaps TRBD2 (6 bases). In germline, CDR1 is SNHLY, CDR2 FYNNEI. There are 13 residues in the CDR3. V was cut by 4 bases and J by 7 bases, with 11 bases left in between.